This TCR beta chain was captured in a study of T cells in Graves' hyperthyroidism and ophthalmopathy. Participants, patients aged 18 to 65, had newly diagnosed hyperthyroidism with a duration under 2 months. Clinical symptoms, serum thyroxine, TRAb, thyroid ultrasound and orbital computed tomography established diagnosis. TCR beta CDR3 regions were amplified from RNA transcripts. The TCR CDR3 first-round RT-PCR relied on the HTBI primer set. From the multiplex PCR reads, TCRdb called clonotypes with MiXCR, one entry per CDR3 protein. The sample has some 510,000 distinct CDR3 sequences; less than 25% are singletons. This clonotype came up many times. CDR1 and CDR2 from the germline V gene are GTSNPN and SVGIG (reference sequence). The CDR3 covers 11 residues. The ends were cut back, 1 base at V and 6 bases at J, with 6 bases in the middle.

The specimen was blood. The J gene is TRBJ1-2, the V gene TRBV30; D gene ambiguous. The TCR originated in a man between 18 and 35 years old with Graves' hyperthyroidism. CDR3 amino acids: CAWSARDGYTF. CDR3 nucleotide sequence: TGTGCCTGGAGTGCCAGAGATGGCTACACCTTC.